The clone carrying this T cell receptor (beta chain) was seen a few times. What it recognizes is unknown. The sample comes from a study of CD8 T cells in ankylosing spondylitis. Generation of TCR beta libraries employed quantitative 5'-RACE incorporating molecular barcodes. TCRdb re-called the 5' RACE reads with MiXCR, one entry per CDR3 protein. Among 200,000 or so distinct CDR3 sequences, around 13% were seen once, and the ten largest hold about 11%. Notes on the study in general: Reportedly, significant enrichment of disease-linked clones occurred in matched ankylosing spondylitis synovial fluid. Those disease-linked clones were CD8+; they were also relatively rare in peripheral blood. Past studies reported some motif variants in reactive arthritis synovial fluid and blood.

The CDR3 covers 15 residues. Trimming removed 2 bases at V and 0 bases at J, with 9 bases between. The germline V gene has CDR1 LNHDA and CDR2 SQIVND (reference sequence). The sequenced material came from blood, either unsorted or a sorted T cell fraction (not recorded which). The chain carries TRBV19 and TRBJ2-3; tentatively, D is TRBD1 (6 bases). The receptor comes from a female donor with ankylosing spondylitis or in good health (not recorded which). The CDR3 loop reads CASSITGFSTDTQYF. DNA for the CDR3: TGTGCCAGTAGTATAACAGGGTTTAGCACAGATACGCAGTATTTT.